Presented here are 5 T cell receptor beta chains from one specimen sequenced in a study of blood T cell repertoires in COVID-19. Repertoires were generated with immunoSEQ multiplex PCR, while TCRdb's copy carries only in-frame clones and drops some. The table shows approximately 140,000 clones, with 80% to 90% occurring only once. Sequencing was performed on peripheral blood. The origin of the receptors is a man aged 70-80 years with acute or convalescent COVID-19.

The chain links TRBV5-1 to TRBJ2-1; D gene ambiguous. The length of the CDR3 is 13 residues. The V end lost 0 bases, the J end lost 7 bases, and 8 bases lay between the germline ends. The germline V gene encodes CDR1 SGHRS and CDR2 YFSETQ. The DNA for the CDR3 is TGCGCCAGCAGCTTGGCCGTTTCTAATGAGCAGTTCTTC. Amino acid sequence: CASSLAVSNEQFF.

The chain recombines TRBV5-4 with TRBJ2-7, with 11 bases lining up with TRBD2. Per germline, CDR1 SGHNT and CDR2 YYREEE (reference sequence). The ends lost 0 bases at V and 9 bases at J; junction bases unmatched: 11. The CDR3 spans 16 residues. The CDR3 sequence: CASSLGGLAADGGQYF. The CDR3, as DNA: TGTGCCAGCAGCTTGGGGGGACTAGCGGCCGACGGCGGGCAGTACTTC.

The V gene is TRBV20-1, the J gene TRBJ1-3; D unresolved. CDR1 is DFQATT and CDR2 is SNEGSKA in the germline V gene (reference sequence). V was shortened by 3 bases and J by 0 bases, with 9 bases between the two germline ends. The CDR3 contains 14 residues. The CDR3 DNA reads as TGCAGTGCTAGTACAGCGGGCTCTGGAAACACCATATATTTT. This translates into CSASTAGSGNTIYF.

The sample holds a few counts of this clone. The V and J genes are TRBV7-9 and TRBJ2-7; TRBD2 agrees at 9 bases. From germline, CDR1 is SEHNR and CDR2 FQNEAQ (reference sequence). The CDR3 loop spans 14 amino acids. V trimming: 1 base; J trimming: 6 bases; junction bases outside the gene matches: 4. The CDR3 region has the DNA TGTGCCAGCAGCTTAGGGGGACTAGCCATCGAGCAGTACTTC. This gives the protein CASSLGGLAIEQYF.

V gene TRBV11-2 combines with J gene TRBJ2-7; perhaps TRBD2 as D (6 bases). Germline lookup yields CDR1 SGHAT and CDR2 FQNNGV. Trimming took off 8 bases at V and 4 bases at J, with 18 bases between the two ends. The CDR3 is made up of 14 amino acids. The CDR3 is CASGEWREAYEQYF. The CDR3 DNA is TGTGCCAGCGGGGAGTGGCGGGAAGCGTACGAGCAGTACTTC.